This TCR beta chain was sequenced in a study of technical replicates of blood from a handful of donors. TCRdb keeps only in-frame clones here, not all; method: immunoSEQ multiplex PCR. The repertoire holds almost 70,000 clones, with around nine tenths as singletons. The ends were cut back, 1 base at V and 0 bases at J, with 11 bases in the middle. Germline V lookup: CDR1 WNHNN, CDR2 SYGVQD (reference sequence). This CDR3 region has 16 residues. The rearrangement joins TRBV10-1 to TRBJ2-3, with D uncertain. This clonotype was sampled from a human donor in good health. Input material: T cells isolated from PBMCs. Here the CDR3 DNA reads TGCGCCAGCAGTGAGTTCCACATCGCTAGCACAGATACGCAGTATTTT. The encoded protein is CASSEFHIASTDTQYF.